This T cell receptor beta chain was documented in a study of blood T cell repertoires in COVID-19. Original data processing: Nucleated cell number was recorded as an estimate derived from reference gene primer amplification. Only in-frame clones appear in the TCRdb table, and some are missing; sequencing was by immunoSEQ multiplex PCR. V, J and clone size were drawn from that table, and D and trimming were deduced from the DNA. The sample carries roughly 340,000 clones, around nine tenths recorded once. This CDR3 contains 14 residues. The sequenced material came from peripheral blood. This sequence joins TRBV21-1 and TRBJ2-6; no check of the table's D call, TRBD1, against the DNA was made. TRBV21-1 is labeled a pseudogene. The sequence was collected from a woman in her seventies with COVID-19, enrolled during active disease. The chain's CDR3 is CASSLQGGANVLTF. The CDR3 DNA reads TGTGCCAGCAGCTTACAGGGTGGGGCCAACGTCCTGACTTTC.